This T cell receptor (beta chain) was observed in a study of cytomegalovirus exposure and HLA in healthy donors. Study-level results: The investigators catalogued 150 to 200 TCR beta chains as cytomegalovirus-associated. It has been reported that TCR beta sequences accurately predicted the HLA-A and HLA-B alleles of most subjects. By a later analysis, the bulk of CMV-associated TCR beta chains appeared HLA-restricted. It was in a later analysis that TCR association rates were seen to vary by HLA locus, highest for DRB1 and lowest for HLA-C.

The CDR3 sequence is 13 residues long. V was clipped by 7 bases and J by 4 bases; unmatched bases: 6. Germline V CDR1 and CDR2: SEHNR, FQNEAQ (reference sequence). Notes on this clone: Its antigen is still unknown.

Primers: 60 Vbeta forward and 13 Jbeta reverse. Using immunoSEQ multiplex PCR, the repertoire was profiled, and TCRdb retains in-frame clones only, with some absent. Of 95,000 to 150,000 clones listed, 60% to 85% are singletons. Sequencing was performed on PBMCs. This sequence was found in a woman aged 40 to 50 in good health and CMV-seropositive. The chain joins TRBV7-9 to TRBJ1-1; TRBD1 matches 7 bases. The CDR3 region has the DNA TGTGCCAGCAACAGGGGCAGTAGCACTGAAGCTTTCTTT. It specifies CASNRGSSTEAFF.